The 24 T cell receptor beta chains in this list originate from one sample, sequenced in a study of T-cell memory formation after mild COVID-19. TCRdb fed the 5' RACE reads into MiXCR, producing one record per CDR3 protein. The table records fewer than 350,000 distinct CDR3 sequences, roughly 8.2% of them present only once. Sequenced: PBMCs or a T cell subset sorted from them (not recorded which). The source is a man aged 18 to 30 who had mild COVID-19 (a few samples of this study predate the infection). Cell type and time point are not known.

In this sample, this clonotype turned up a few times. This chain's CDR3 is CASSHRRGRMDEQFF. In nucleotides, the CDR3 is TGCGCCAGCAGCCACAGACGGGGGAGGATGGATGAGCAGTTCTTC. The rearrangement joins TRBV4-1 to TRBJ2-1, with D possibly TRBD2 on 6 matching bases. Germline CDR1 MGHRA, CDR2 YSYEKL. The CDR3 contains 15 residues. The ends were cut back, 3 bases at V and 8 bases at J, with 17 bases in the middle.

The chain links TRBV27 to TRBJ1-5; 10 bases line up with TRBD1. Germline V gene lookup returns CDR1 MNHEY and CDR2 SMNVEV (reference sequence). J gave up 9 bases and V 5 bases, and 10 bases lay outside the gene matches. The CDR3 length is 15 residues. The CDR3 loop is CASSMTGTGEWPQHF. CDR3 nucleotide sequence: TGTGCCAGCAGTATGACCGGGACAGGGGAATGGCCCCAGCATTTT.

The chain couples TRBV20-1 to TRBJ2-5; 7 nucleotides match TRBD2. Germline V lookup: CDR1 DFQATT, CDR2 SNEGSKA (reference sequence). The trim removed 3 bases at V and 0 bases at J, leaving 1 base unmatched. This CDR3 contains 13 residues. CDR3 nucleotide sequence: TGCAGTGCTAGCGGACTAGACCAAGAGACCCAGTACTTC. Translated: CSASGLDQETQYF.

The J gene is TRBJ2-1, the V gene TRBV9, with 9 nucleotides matching TRBD1. The CDR3 length is 15 residues. Germline values: CDR1 SGDLS, CDR2 YYNGEE. V was pared by 2 bases and J by 3 bases, with 3 bases of the junction left unmatched. The chain's CDR3 is CASSVRDRDYNEQFF. As DNA, the CDR3 is TGTGCCAGCAGCGTCCGGGACAGGGACTACAATGAGCAGTTCTTC.

The V and J genes are TRBV20-1 and TRBJ2-5; TRBD1 or TRBD2 may be the D gene (6 bases each). This CDR3 contains 15 residues. The V end was cut by 0 bases, the J end by 5 bases, with 16 bases between. The V gene's germline CDR1 is DFQATT and CDR2 SNEGSKA (reference sequence). The CDR3 reads CSARDMGGSGETQYF. The CDR3 DNA reads as TGCAGTGCTAGAGATATGGGGGGCTCCGGGGAGACCCAGTACTTC.

This clonotype was detected ten times or more. The gene calls are TRBV4-2 and TRBJ2-5; no firm D call. Per the germline V gene, CDR1 is LGHNA and CDR2 is YNFKEQ. The V gene lost 4 bases and the J gene lost 6 bases, with 15 bases spanning the gap. The CDR3 is 14 amino acids. The CDR3 spells CASSRTGDPKTQYF. CDR3 coding DNA: TGTGCCAGCAGCCGAACCGGTGACCCAAAGACCCAGTACTTC.

V usage is TRBV18 and J usage is TRBJ1-1, with D tentatively TRBD1 (6 bases). The CDR3 has 13 residues. Germline CDR1 and CDR2: KGHSH and LQKENI. V was cut by 5 bases and J by 1 base, with 8 bases left in between. CDR3 DNA sequence: TGTGCCAGCTCAGAGGACAGGAACACTGAAGCTTTCTTT. Encoded protein: CASSEDRNTEAFF.

This clonotype has more than one count but fewer than ten. This chain connects TRBV6-2 or TRBV6-3 to TRBJ1-4; D remains unclear. The CDR3 runs 14 residues. Germline values: CDR1 MNHEY, CDR2 SVGEGT. V gave up 6 bases and J gave up 3 bases, with 11 bases separating them. The CDR3 DNA reads TGTGCCAGCAGCACCCGGGAGCCTAATGAAAAACTGTTTTTT. Protein product: CASSTREPNEKLFF.

This clonotype was seen a handful of times. The chain is built from TRBV12-3 or TRBV12-4 and TRBJ1-2, with a tentative D call TRBD1 (6 bases). This CDR3 has 12 residues. The germline V and J ends were trimmed by 3 bases and 7 bases, with 9 bases remaining between them. The CDR3 reads CASSLNRAGYTF. For the CDR3, the DNA is TGTGCCAGCAGTTTGAACAGGGCTGGCTACACCTTC.

At least ten counts were recorded for this clonotype. This chain's CDR3 is CASSSAISSYNEQFF. CDR3 bases: TGTGCCAGCAGCTCGGCGATTAGCTCCTACAATGAGCAGTTCTTC. The V gene is TRBV7-6, the J gene TRBJ2-1; no reliable D call. V shed 4 bases and J shed 0 bases, with 10 bases lying between them. The CDR3 consists of 15 residues. Germline loops: CDR1 SGHVS, CDR2 FNYEAQ.

This clonotype was seen only a few times. This sequence joins TRBV7-8 and TRBJ2-7; 11 bases fit TRBD2. CDR1 is SGHVS, CDR2 FQNEAQ, per germline. This CDR3 contains 16 residues. Unmatched junction bases numbered 9, after V lost 5 bases and J lost 3 bases. The CDR3 sequence is CASSRSSGTSGYEQYV. Here the CDR3 DNA reads TGTGCCAGCAGCCGATCCTCCGGGACTAGCGGCTACGAGCAGTACGTC.

This clonotype appeared many times. The chain is built from TRBV7-6 and TRBJ2-7; D perhaps matches TRBD1 (6 bases). Trimming removed 0 bases at V and 0 bases at J, with 15 bases between. The CDR3 sequence is 17 residues long. Per germline, CDR1 SGHVS and CDR2 FNYEAQ. CDR3 DNA: TGTGCCAGCAGCTTAGCGCGAGACAGGTTCAGCTCCTACGAGCAGTACTTC. Its protein product is CASSLARDRFSSYEQYF.

The sample holds a few counts of this clonotype. The chain carries TRBV11-2 and TRBJ2-1, with TRBD2 matching 14 bases. The CDR3 totals 13 residues. Germline assignment: CDR1 SGHAT and CDR2 FQNNGV. V dropped 11 bases and J dropped 7; count of bases not matched to a gene: 4. The chain's CDR3 is CARGLAGGNEQFF. The CDR3 DNA follows: TGTGCCCGAGGACTAGCGGGGGGAAATGAGCAGTTCTTC.

The table lists this clonotype with many counts. CDR3 region: CAISDHTSGRAPYEQYF. For the CDR3, the DNA is TGTGCCATCAGTGACCACACCTCGGGGAGGGCTCCCTACGAGCAGTACTTC. The rearrangement uses TRBV10-3 and TRBJ2-7; 7 bases fit TRBD2. The germline V gene has CDR1 ENHRY and CDR2 SYGVKD. Losses at the gene ends were 3 bases for V and 2 bases for J; bases not matched to a gene: 13. This CDR3 region has 17 residues.

The chain joins TRBV20-1 to TRBJ2-7; possible D gene TRBD1, 6 bases. Germline-derived CDR1 and CDR2 are DFQATT and SNEGSKA (reference sequence). This CDR3 contains 15 residues. Trimming removed 0 bases at V and 4 bases at J, with 16 bases between. This CDR3 reads CSARDPQGRFYEQYF. Here the CDR3 DNA reads TGCAGTGCTAGAGATCCACAGGGCAGGTTTTACGAGCAGTACTTC.

This clonotype was found many times. The rearrangement joins TRBV7-3 to TRBJ1-1, with TRBD1 as a possible D gene (6 bases). Germline assignment: CDR1 SGHTA and CDR2 FQGTGA. The CDR3 loop spans 15 amino acids. Trimming left V 5 bases short and J 4 bases short, with 17 bases between. CDR3 loop: CASSPLGASGTEAFF. CDR3 DNA: TGTGCCAGCAGCCCCTTGGGGGCGAGCGGCACTGAAGCTTTCTTT.

This clonotype was found a few times. The chain recombines TRBV4-3 with TRBJ2-3; no reliable D call. The CDR3 has 15 residues. Germline V gives CDR1 LGHNA, CDR2 YSLEER. Trimming pared 2 bases from V and 2 bases from J, leaving 11 bases between. The CDR3 loop is CASSQNGHPTDTQYF. CDR3 bases: TGCGCCAGCAGCCAAAATGGGCACCCCACAGATACGCAGTATTTT.

This clonotype was recorded a few times. The chain carries TRBV20-1 and TRBJ1-2; a weak D match, TRBD1 (5 bases). V was shortened by 3 bases and J by 7 bases, with 21 bases between the two germline ends. The CDR3 is 15 amino acids. From germline, CDR1 is DFQATT and CDR2 SNEGSKA (reference sequence). The CDR3 DNA reads as TGCAGTGCTAGGGCTCAGCCGCCCCTGAGGGGTGGCTACACCTTC. This gives the protein CSARAQPPLRGGYTF.

V and J are TRBV5-4 and TRBJ2-2, with a weak D call TRBD1 (6 bases). The V gene lost 3 bases and the J gene lost 7 bases, with 19 bases spanning the gap. In germline, CDR1 is SGHNT, CDR2 YYREEE (reference sequence). The CDR3 consists of 16 residues. The CDR3 sequence: CASSSGSTRGVGELFF. The CDR3 bases are TGTGCCAGCAGCTCGGGATCCACCAGGGGTGTCGGGGAGCTGTTTTTT.

This clonotype was found many times. V gene TRBV7-2 combines with J gene TRBJ2-1; D may correspond to TRBD1 or TRBD2 (5 bases each). The germline gives CDR1 SGHTA, CDR2 FQGNSA. Trimming cost V 6 bases and J 0 bases, with 9 bases left between them. This CDR3 region has 14 residues. The DNA of the CDR3 is TGTGCCAGCAGGAGGGGCGGCTCCTACAATGAGCAGTTCTTC. This encodes CASRRGGSYNEQFF.

V is TRBV6-5 and J is TRBJ1-1; 8 positions agree with TRBD1. The CDR3 runs to 13 residues. The ends lost 6 bases at V and 5 bases at J; junction bases unmatched: 5. Germline CDR1 MNHEY, CDR2 SVGAGI. As DNA, the CDR3 is TGTGCCAGCAGGACGACAGGGGCTACTGAAGCTTTCTTT. The encoded protein is CASRTTGATEAFF.

The chain recombines TRBV20-1 with TRBJ2-5, with D hard to call. Trimming cost V 6 bases and J 9 bases, with 14 bases left between them. The CDR3 length is 11 residues. Germline CDR1 reads DFQATT; CDR2 reads SNEGSKA (reference sequence). The CDR3 spells CSASDTVAQYF. The CDR3 coding sequence is TGCAGTGCAAGCGACACGGTGGCCCAGTACTTC.

This clonotype was found a few times. The rearrangement uses TRBV4-3 and TRBJ2-3; 8 positions agree with TRBD2. Germline-derived CDR1 and CDR2 are LGHNA and YSLEER. The CDR3 length is 15 residues. The J segment lost 4 bases and the V segment lost 0 bases, leaving 3 bases of the junction unmatched. CDR3 residues: CASSQDGTRSDTQYF. The CDR3 DNA follows: TGCGCCAGCAGCCAAGACGGGACTAGGTCAGATACGCAGTATTTT.

This sequence joins TRBV20-1 and TRBJ2-5; TRBD2 matches at 7 bases. This CDR3 has 13 amino acids. From germline, CDR1 is DFQATT and CDR2 SNEGSKA (reference sequence). After removal of 3 bases from V and 4 bases from J, the junction contained 5 bases not matched to a gene. The CDR3, as DNA: TGCAGTGCTAGCACGGGGGGAGGAGAGACCCAGTACTTC. Translated: CSASTGGGETQYF.